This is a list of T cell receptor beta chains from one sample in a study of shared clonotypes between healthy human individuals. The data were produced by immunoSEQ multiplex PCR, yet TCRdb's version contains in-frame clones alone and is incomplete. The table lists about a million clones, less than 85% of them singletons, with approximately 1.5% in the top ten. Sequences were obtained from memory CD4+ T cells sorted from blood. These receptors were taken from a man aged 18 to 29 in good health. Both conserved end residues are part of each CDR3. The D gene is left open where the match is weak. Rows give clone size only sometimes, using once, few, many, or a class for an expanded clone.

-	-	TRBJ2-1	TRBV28	CASSSERTEQFF	TGTGCCAGCAGTTCTGAACGGACTGAGCAGTTCTTC
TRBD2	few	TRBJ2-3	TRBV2	CASSGKRGEVDTQYF	TGTGCCAGCAGTGGAAAGCGGGGAGAGGTAGATACGCAGTATTTT
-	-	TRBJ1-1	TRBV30	CAWSGSAGTEAFF	TGTGCCTGGAGTGGGTCGGCGGGCACTGAAGCTTTCTTT
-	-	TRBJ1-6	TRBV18	CASSPLKDTYNSPLHF	TGTGCCAGCTCACCACTAAAAGACACCTATAATTCACCCCTCCACTTT
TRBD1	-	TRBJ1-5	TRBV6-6	CASSYWGQGGNQPQHF	TGTGCCAGCAGTTACTGGGGACAGGGTGGGAATCAGCCCCAGCATTTT
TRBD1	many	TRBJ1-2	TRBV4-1	CASSQAGTGNYGYTF	TGCGCCAGCAGCCAAGCCGGGACAGGCAACTATGGCTACACCTTC
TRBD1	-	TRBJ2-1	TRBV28	CASRRGQGYDEQFF	TGTGCCAGCCGGCGCGGACAGGGGTACGATGAGCAGTTCTTC
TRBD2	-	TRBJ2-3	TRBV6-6	CASSAGRFTDTQYF	TGTGCCAGCAGTGCCGGGAGGTTCACAGATACGCAGTATTTT
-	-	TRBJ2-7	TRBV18	CASSPRQTYEQYF	TGTGCCAGCTCACCACGGCAGACCTACGAGCAGTACTTC
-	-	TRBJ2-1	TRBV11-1	CASSLGAAYNEQFF	TGTGCCAGCAGCTTAGGGGCGGCCTACAATGAGCAGTTCTTC
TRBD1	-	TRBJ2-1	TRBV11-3	CASSLGTAYNEQFF	TGTGCCAGCAGCTTGGGGACAGCCTACAATGAGCAGTTCTTC
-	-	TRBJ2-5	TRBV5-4	CASSAAGAVETQYF	TGTGCCAGCAGCGCGGCAGGGGCAGTAGAGACCCAGTACTTC
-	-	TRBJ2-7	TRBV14	CASSPRAHEQYF	TGTGCCAGCAGCCCCAGGGCTCACGAGCAGTACTTC
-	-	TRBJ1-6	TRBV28	CASQVEGYSPLHF	TGTGCCAGCCAGGTTGAGGGATATTCACCCCTCCACTTT
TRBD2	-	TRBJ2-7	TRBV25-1	CASSEPTGTSNYEQYF	TGTGCCAGCAGTGAACCGACCGGGACTAGTAACTACGAGCAGTACTTC
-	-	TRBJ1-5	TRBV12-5	CASGFSLPQHF	TGTGCTAGTGGTTTTTCACTGCCCCAGCATTTT
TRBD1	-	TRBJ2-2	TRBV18	CASSPPLRTGAGELFF	TGTGCCAGCTCACCACCGTTACGGACAGGGGCCGGGGAGCTGTTTTTT
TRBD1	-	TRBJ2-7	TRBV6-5	CASSYSNRGDYEQYF	TGTGCCAGCAGTTACTCTAACAGGGGGGACTACGAGCAGTACTTC
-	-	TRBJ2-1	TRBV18	CASSPAGDRGNEQFF	TGTGCCAGCTCACCTGCGGGCGACAGAGGCAATGAGCAGTTCTTC
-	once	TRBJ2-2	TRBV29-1	CSVEGGTGELFF	TGCAGCGTTGAAGGAGGTACCGGGGAGCTGTTTTTT
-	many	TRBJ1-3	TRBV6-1	CASSESTRIDTIYF	TGTGCCAGCAGTGAATCTACCCGGATCGACACCATATATTTT
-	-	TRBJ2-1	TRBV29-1	CSVGRWGRHEQFF	TGCAGCGTTGGGCGTTGGGGGAGGCATGAGCAGTTCTTC
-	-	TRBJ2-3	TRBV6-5	CATRRGDTQYF	TGTGCCACAAGGCGGGGAGATACGCAGTATTTT
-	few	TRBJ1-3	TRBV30	CAWSPLGVPSGNTIYF	TGTGCCTGGAGTCCCCTGGGAGTGCCGTCTGGAAACACCATATATTTT
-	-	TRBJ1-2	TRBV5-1	CASSLGGTNYGYTF	TGCGCCAGCAGCTTGGGGGGTACTAACTATGGCTACACCTTC
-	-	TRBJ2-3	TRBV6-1	CASSGLTSTDTQYF	TGTGCCAGCAGTGGGCTTACTAGCACAGATACGCAGTATTTT
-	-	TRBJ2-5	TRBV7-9	CASRRGPTDVETQYF	TGTGCCAGCCGAAGAGGGCCTACGGATGTAGAGACCCAGTACTTC
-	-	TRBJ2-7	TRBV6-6	CASSYSILSRRQYF	TGTGCCAGCAGTTACTCGATTCTATCGCGGAGGCAGTACTTC
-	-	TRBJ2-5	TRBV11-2	CASSPGMRPQETQYF	TGTGCCAGCAGTCCCGGAATGAGACCGCAAGAGACCCAGTACTTC
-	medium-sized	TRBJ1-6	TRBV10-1	CASSESGREVYNSPLHF	TGCGCCAGCAGTGAATCGGGGAGAGAGGTCTATAATTCACCCCTCCACTTT
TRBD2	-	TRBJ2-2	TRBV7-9	CASRPGRGANTGELFF	TGTGCCAGCAGACCCGGGCGGGGGGCCAACACCGGGGAGCTGTTTTTT
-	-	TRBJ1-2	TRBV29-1	CSVNREWGYTF	TGCAGCGTTAACAGGGAATGGGGCTACACCTTC
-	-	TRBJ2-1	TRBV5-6	CASSLVGVYEQFF	TGTGCCAGCAGCTTGGTGGGGGTGTATGAGCAGTTCTTC
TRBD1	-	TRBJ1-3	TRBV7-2	CASSSGTGSGNTIYF	TGTGCCAGCAGCTCCGGGACAGGGTCTGGAAACACCATATATTTT
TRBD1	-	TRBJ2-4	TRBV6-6	CAGSGTVLNIQYF	TGTGCCGGATCCGGGACAGTGCTAAACATTCAGTACTTC
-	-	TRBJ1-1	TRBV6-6	CASGSGGDEAFF	TGTGCCAGCGGAAGTGGGGGGGATGAAGCTTTCTTT
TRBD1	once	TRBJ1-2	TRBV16	CASSQSYGTGYYGYTF	TGTGCCAGCAGCCAATCGTACGGGACAGGCTACTATGGCTACACCTTC
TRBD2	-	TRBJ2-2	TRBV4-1	CASSSLGRENTGELFF	TGCGCCAGCAGCTCACTCGGGAGGGAGAACACCGGGGAGCTGTTTTTT
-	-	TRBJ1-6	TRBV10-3	CAISGGGNNSPLHF	TGTGCCATCAGTGGGGGTGGGAATAATTCACCCCTCCACTTT
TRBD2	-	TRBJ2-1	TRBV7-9	CASRLAGGSPDEQFF	TGTGCCAGCAGACTAGCGGGAGGGTCCCCTGATGAGCAGTTCTTC
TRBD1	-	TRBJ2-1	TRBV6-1	CASSAEGQAYNEQFF	TGTGCCAGCAGTGCTGAGGGACAGGCCTACAATGAGCAGTTCTTC
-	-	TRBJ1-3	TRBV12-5	CASGSSPEGFRNTIYF	TGTGCTAGTGGTTCGAGCCCGGAGGGTTTTCGAAACACCATATATTTT